This TCR beta chain appears in the sequencing data of a study of cytomegalovirus exposure and HLA in healthy donors. V lost 8 bases and J lost 8; bases outside the gene matches: 7. CDR3 length equals 13 residues. Germline assignment: CDR1 ENHRY and CDR2 SYGVKD. Primers for the PCR totalled 60 Vbeta and 13 Jbeta. Profiling relied on immunoSEQ multiplex PCR, and the TCRdb table lists in-frame clones only, not all of them. This sample has around 89,000 clones, with around 85% found just once. This clone was counted only a few times. V usage is TRBV10-3 and J usage is TRBJ2-1; TRBD2 matches 9 bases. This receptor was taken from a girl aged 2-10 years in good health and CMV-seropositive. The source material was PBMCs. Written as DNA, the CDR3 is TGTGCCATCTCGTCTAGCGGGACGGATGAGCAGTTCTTC. As protein: CAISSSGTDEQFF.